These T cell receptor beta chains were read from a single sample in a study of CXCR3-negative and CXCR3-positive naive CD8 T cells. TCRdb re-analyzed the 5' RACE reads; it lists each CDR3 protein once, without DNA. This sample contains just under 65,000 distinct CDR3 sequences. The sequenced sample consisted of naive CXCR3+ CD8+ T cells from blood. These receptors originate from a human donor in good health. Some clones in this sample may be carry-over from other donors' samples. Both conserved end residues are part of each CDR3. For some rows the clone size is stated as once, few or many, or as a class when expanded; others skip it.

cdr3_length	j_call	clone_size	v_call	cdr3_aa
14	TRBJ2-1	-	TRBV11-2	CASSRQGAYNEQFF
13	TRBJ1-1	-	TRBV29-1	CSVENRENTEAFF
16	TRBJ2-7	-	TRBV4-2	CASSQEPAEGTYEQYF
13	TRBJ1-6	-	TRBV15	CATSGGDNSPLHF
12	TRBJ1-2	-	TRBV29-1	CSVGGTNYGYTF
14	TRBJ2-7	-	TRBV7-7	CASSPYRGSYEQYF
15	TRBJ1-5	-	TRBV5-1	CASSQDLGGNQPQHF
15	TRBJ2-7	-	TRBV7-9	CASSFETGGDYEQYF
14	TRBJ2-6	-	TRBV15	CATSLYDGANVLTF
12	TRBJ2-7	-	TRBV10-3	CAMWDRGYEQYF
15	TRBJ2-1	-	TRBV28	CASSLSGSSYNEQFF
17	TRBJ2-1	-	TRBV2	CASSEAPEGTADNEQFF
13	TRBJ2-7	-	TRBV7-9	CASSPTAAYEQYF
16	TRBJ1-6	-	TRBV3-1	CASSLQKGFENSPLHF
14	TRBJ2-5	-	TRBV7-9	CASSFPGPGETQYF
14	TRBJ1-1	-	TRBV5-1	CASSLYGLSTEAFF
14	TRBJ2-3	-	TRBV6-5	CASSYYRVADTQYF
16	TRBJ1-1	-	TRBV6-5	CASSPSWGMWNTEAFF
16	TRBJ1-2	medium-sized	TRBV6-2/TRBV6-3	CASRKRQGLNHYGYTF
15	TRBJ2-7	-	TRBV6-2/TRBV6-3	CASSYSTGTDYEQYF
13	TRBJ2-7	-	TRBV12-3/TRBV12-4	CASTGDGSYEQYF
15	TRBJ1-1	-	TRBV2	CASSQFREANTEAFF